Listed below are T cell receptor beta chains from one sample, sequenced in a study of tumor-infiltrating lymphocytes in primary liver carcinoma. TCRdb ran MiXCR on the multiplex PCR reads and lists one entry per CDR3 protein. Here the sample spans roughly 91,000 distinct CDR3 sequences, over 55% being singletons. The source material was liver tumor tissue from sampling region 5. These receptors were collected from a woman aged 60 to 75 with primary liver carcinoma and hepatitis B virus infection. CDR3s include the opening cysteine and the closing phenylalanine or tryptophan. D genes are given only for firm matches. Only part of the rows carry a size: once, few, many, or a class if the clone is expanded.

v_call: TRBV20-1
j_call: TRBJ2-1
d_call: TRBD2
clone_size: NA
cdr3_nt: TGCAGTGCTAGAGATCTAGCGGACTCCTACAATGAGCAGTTCTTC
cdr3_aa: CSARDLADSYNEQFF

v_call: TRBV25-1
j_call: TRBJ1-1
d_call: NA
clone_size: NA
cdr3_nt: TGTGCCAGTAGTGAGCTGGGGCCCACTGAATCTTTCTTT
cdr3_aa: CASSELGPTESFF

v_call: TRBV14
j_call: TRBJ2-1
d_call: NA
clone_size: many
cdr3_nt: TGTGCCAGCAGCCAGGCAATTAGCGGACTCAATGAGCAGTTCTTC
cdr3_aa: CASSQAISGLNEQFF

v_call: TRBV20-1
j_call: TRBJ1-3
d_call: NA
clone_size: NA
cdr3_nt: TGCAGTGCTAGAGATTGGGGATGGGGAGCTGGAAACACCATATATTTT
cdr3_aa: CSARDWGWGAGNTIYF

v_call: TRBV28
j_call: TRBJ2-3
d_call: TRBD1
clone_size: NA
cdr3_nt: TGTGCCAGCAGTGCTCGACAGGGTCGAAGCACAGATACGCAGTATTTT
cdr3_aa: CASSARQGRSTDTQYF

v_call: TRBV11-2
j_call: TRBJ2-2
d_call: NA
clone_size: NA
cdr3_nt: TGTCCCAGCAGCTTATTAGGGGGATCGAACACCGGGGAGCTATTTTTT
cdr3_aa: CPSSLLGGSNTGELFF

v_call: TRBV6-5
j_call: TRBJ2-2
d_call: NA
clone_size: many
cdr3_nt: TGTGCCAGCAGCCACGACAGGATCACCGGGGAGCTGTTTTTT
cdr3_aa: CASSHDRITGELFF

v_call: TRBV29-1
j_call: TRBJ2-7
d_call: NA
clone_size: NA
cdr3_nt: TGCAGCGTTTCTGGATGTAACTCCTACGAGCAATACTTC
cdr3_aa: CSVSGCNSYEQYF

v_call: TRBV12-3/TRBV12-4
j_call: TRBJ2-1
d_call: TRBD2
clone_size: NA
cdr3_nt: TGTGCCAGCAGTTTATTCGGGGGAGGGTGGCGCTCTTATGAGCAGTCCTTC
cdr3_aa: CASSLFGGGWRSYEQSF

v_call: TRBV28
j_call: TRBJ2-3
d_call: NA
clone_size: few
cdr3_nt: TGTGCCAGCAGTTTTAGTCCCGCACAGCGTAGCACAGATACGCAGTATTTT
cdr3_aa: CASSFSPAQRSTDTQYF

v_call: TRBV30
j_call: TRBJ2-5
d_call: TRBD2
clone_size: many
cdr3_nt: TGTGCCTGGAGCTACACACCGGGACTAGCGGGTACCCTCGGTCTGGAGACCCAGTACTTC
cdr3_aa: CAWSYTPGLAGTLGLETQYF

v_call: TRBV5-1
j_call: TRBJ2-5
d_call: NA
clone_size: many
cdr3_nt: TGCGCCAGCACTACTGATGGGGGCACCGTAGAGACCCAGTACTTC
cdr3_aa: CASTTDGGTVETQYF

v_call: TRBV29-1
j_call: TRBJ2-5
d_call: NA
clone_size: NA
cdr3_nt: TGCATCGTTGATGCGGGGACAGAGACCCAGTACTTC
cdr3_aa: CIVDAGTETQYF

v_call: TRBV6-5
j_call: TRBJ1-1
d_call: NA
clone_size: many
cdr3_nt: TGTGCCAGCAGTTATGTGGGGGGGACTGAAGCTTTCTTT
cdr3_aa: CASSYVGGTEAFF

v_call: TRBV6-2/TRBV6-3
j_call: TRBJ1-1
d_call: NA
clone_size: once
cdr3_nt: TGTGCCAACAGTTTACGGAGAAGAAAGGCTTTCTTT
cdr3_aa: CANSLRRRKAFF

v_call: TRBV6-6
j_call: TRBJ2-1
d_call: TRBD2
clone_size: NA
cdr3_nt: TGTGCCAGCAGCCTCGGGGCGGGGGAGGCTAATGTGCAGTTCTTC
cdr3_aa: CASSLGAGEANVQFF

v_call: TRBV2
j_call: TRBJ2-7
d_call: NA
clone_size: NA
cdr3_nt: TGTGCCAGCAGCCAGGGTCTTGAGCACCACTTC
cdr3_aa: CASSQGLEHHF

v_call: TRBV30
j_call: TRBJ2-7
d_call: TRBD2
clone_size: few
cdr3_nt: TGTGCCTGGAGTGGGACTAGCGGGAGGCGACACGAGCAGTACTTC
cdr3_aa: CAWSGTSGRRHEQYF

v_call: TRBV6-5
j_call: TRBJ2-2
d_call: NA
clone_size: many
cdr3_nt: TGTGCCAGCAGTTATCGGATCTTTGGCCAGAACACCGGGGAGCTGTTTTTT
cdr3_aa: CASSYRIFGQNTGELFF

v_call: TRBV12-3/TRBV12-4
j_call: TRBJ1-5
d_call: NA
clone_size: NA
cdr3_nt: TGTGCCAGCAATTCAGGGTCGGGGGACCAGCCCCAGCATTTT
cdr3_aa: CASNSGSGDQPQHF

v_call: TRBV11-1
j_call: TRBJ1-1
d_call: NA
clone_size: few
cdr3_nt: TGTGCTAGCGGCTGGGGGGTGAACACTGAAGCTTTCTTT
cdr3_aa: CASGWGVNTEAFF

v_call: TRBV6-5
j_call: TRBJ1-6
d_call: NA
clone_size: NA
cdr3_nt: TGTACCACCTACCCCCGGACAGTGAGCTCCCATAATTCACCCCTCCACTTT
cdr3_aa: CTTYPRTVSSHNSPLHF

v_call: TRBV6-1
j_call: TRBJ2-4
d_call: NA
clone_size: NA
cdr3_nt: TGTGCCAGCACTGAGGGGACAGTGGACTGGAGGGACATTCAGTACTTC
cdr3_aa: CASTEGTVDWRDIQYF

v_call: TRBV24-1
j_call: TRBJ1-1
d_call: NA
clone_size: many
cdr3_nt: TGTGCCACCGTGGGGTCCACCTGGGAAGCTTTCTTT
cdr3_aa: CATVGSTWEAFF

v_call: TRBV11-2
j_call: TRBJ1-1
d_call: NA
clone_size: NA
cdr3_nt: TGTGCCAGCAGCCCATATCAGCACGGACACCTTCGCTTTTGGTGCTATGATGCTTTCTTT
cdr3_aa: CASSPYQHGHLRFWCYDAFF

v_call: TRBV6-6
j_call: TRBJ2-2
d_call: NA
clone_size: NA
cdr3_nt: TGTACCAGCCTCGGGTCCAGCGGGTTAACCGGGGAGCCGTTTTTT
cdr3_aa: CTSLGSSGLTGEPFF

v_call: TRBV4-1
j_call: TRBJ2-1
d_call: TRBD1
clone_size: NA
cdr3_nt: TGCGCAAGCACCCAAGAGCCGGGACAGAAAAGCAATGAGCAGTTCTTC
cdr3_aa: CASTQEPGQKSNEQFF

v_call: TRBV20-1
j_call: TRBJ1-2
d_call: NA
clone_size: NA
cdr3_nt: TGCAGTGCTAGGGTCAGGAGGACTTACCATAACTATGGCTACACCTTC
cdr3_aa: CSARVRRTYHNYGYTF

v_call: TRBV24-1
j_call: TRBJ1-2
d_call: NA
clone_size: many
cdr3_nt: TGTGCCCCCGACTCCGGGGCCCATGGCTACACCTTC
cdr3_aa: CAPDSGAHGYTF

v_call: TRBV11-2
j_call: TRBJ2-7
d_call: NA
clone_size: NA
cdr3_nt: TGTGCCAGCAGCTCAGAGCGGCGGAGCGAGCAGTACTTC
cdr3_aa: CASSSERRSEQYF

v_call: TRBV11-2
j_call: TRBJ2-1
d_call: TRBD2
clone_size: NA
cdr3_nt: TGTGTCAGCAGCTTAACTAGCGGGTGGATCTACAATGAGCAGTTCTTC
cdr3_aa: CVSSLTSGWIYNEQFF